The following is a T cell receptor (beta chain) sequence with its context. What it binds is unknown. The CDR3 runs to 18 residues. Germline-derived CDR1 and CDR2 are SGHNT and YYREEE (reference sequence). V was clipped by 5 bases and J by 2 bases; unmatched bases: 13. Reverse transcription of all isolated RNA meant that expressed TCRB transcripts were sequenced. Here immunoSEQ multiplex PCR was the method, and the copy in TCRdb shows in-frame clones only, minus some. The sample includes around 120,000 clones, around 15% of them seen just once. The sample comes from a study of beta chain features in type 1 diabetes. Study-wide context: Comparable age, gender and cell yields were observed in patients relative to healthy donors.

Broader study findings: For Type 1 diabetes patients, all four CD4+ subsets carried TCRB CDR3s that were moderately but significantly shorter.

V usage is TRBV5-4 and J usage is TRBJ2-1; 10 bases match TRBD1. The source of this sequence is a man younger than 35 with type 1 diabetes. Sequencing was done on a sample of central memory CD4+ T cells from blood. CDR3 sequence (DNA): TGTGCCAGCAGGCGGGGACAGGGGAGTTCCCGAACCTACAATGAGCAGTTCTTC. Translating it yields CASRRGQGSSRTYNEQFF.